This T cell receptor beta chain was captured in a study of blood T cells in healthy people across ages. Drawn from each donor were ten milliliters of peripheral blood. The amount of total RNA extracted per sample was at least 6 micrograms. Using a J-beta primer mix together with a sample-barcoded 5' primer, a second PCR was run for about 6 to 11 cycles. All cDNA molecules were each tagged by a template-switch adaptor with 12 random nucleotides. TCRdb reprocessed the 5' RACE reads via MiXCR and lists one record per CDR3 protein. Of about 1,600,000 distinct CDR3 sequences in the sample, 42% are singletons; the top ten hold 7% to 9.5%. General study points: Per-million-T-cell TCR beta diversity fell roughly linearly with age.

As to this clonotype: Its antigen remains unknown.

This CDR3 has 15 residues. The germline V gene encodes CDR1 MNHEY and CDR2 SVGAGI. Trimming pared 0 bases from V and 4 bases from J, leaving 10 bases between. This clonotype was obtained from a woman aged 18-35 years in good health. Sequencing used blood. The rearrangement joins TRBV6-5 to TRBJ1-5; no clear D gene. CDR3 sequence reads: CASSYSCPMNQPQHF. CDR3 nucleotides: TGTGCCAGCAGTTACTCCTGCCCAATGAATCAGCCCCAGCATTTT.